Below, 2 T cell receptor beta chains from the same sample are listed, as sequenced in a study of control samples from healthy donors and cancer patients. TCRdb's table, derived via immunoSEQ multiplex PCR, lists solely in-frame clones and lacks some. Among approximately 110,000 clones listed, around 89% were seen once. Sequencing was performed on blood. The receptors were gathered from a woman aged 45-65 years in good health.

This clone has just one count. The chain combines TRBV6-2 or TRBV6-3 with TRBJ2-3, with D unresolved. With 6 bases removed from V and 3 bases from J, the gap between germline ends came to 10 bases. Per the germline V gene, CDR1 is MNHEY and CDR2 is SVGEGT. The CDR3 has 13 amino acids. The CDR3 nucleotides are TGTGCCAGCAGCCATACATTGACAGATACGCAGTATTTT. Its protein product is CASSHTLTDTQYF.

This chain uses TRBV30 with TRBJ1-6, with D maybe TRBD1 (6 bases). This CDR3 is 15 amino acids long. V was pared by 0 bases and J by 6 bases, with 12 bases between. The germline V gene encodes CDR1 GTSNPN and CDR2 SVGIG (reference sequence). CDR3 sequence (DNA): TGTGCCTGGAGTGTAGGGGGTACCTCTAATTCACCCCTCCACTTT. Translation: CAWSVGGTSNSPLHF.